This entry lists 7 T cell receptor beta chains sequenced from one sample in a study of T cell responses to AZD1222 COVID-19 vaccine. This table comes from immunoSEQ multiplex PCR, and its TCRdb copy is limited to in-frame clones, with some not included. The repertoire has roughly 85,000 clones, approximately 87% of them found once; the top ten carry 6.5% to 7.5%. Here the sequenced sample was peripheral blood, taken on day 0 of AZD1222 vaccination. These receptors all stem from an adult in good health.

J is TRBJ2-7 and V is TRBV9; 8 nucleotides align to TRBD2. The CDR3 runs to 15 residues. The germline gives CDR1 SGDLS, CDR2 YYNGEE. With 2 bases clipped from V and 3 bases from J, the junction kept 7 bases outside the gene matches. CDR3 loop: CASSVSGGKYYEQYF. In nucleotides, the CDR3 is TGTGCCAGCAGCGTCTCGGGGGGGAAGTACTACGAGCAGTACTTC.

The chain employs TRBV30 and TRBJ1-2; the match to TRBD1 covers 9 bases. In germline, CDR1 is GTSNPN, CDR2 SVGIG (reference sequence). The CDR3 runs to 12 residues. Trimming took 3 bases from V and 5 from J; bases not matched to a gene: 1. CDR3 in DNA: TGTGCCTGGAGGGGACAGGGTTATGGCTACACCTTC. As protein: CAWRGQGYGYTF.

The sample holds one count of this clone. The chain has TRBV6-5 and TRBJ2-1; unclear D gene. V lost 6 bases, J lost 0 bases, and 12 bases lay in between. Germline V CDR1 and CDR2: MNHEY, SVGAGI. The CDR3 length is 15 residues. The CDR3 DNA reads TGTGCCAGCAGGCCCACCCTGAGCTCCTACAATGAGCAGTTCTTC. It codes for CASRPTLSSYNEQFF.

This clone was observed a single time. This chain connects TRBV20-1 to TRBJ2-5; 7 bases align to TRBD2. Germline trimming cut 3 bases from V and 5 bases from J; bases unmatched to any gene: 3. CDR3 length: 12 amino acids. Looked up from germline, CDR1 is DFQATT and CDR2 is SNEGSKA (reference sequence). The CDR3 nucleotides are TGCAGTGCTAGTAAGGGAGGGGAGACCCAGTACTTC. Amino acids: CSASKGGETQYF.

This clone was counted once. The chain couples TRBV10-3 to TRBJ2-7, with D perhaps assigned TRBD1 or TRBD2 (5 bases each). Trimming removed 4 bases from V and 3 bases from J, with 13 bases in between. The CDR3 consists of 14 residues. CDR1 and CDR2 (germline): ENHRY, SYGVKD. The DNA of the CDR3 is TGTGCCATCAGTGGCCGGGACGGCCTCTACGAGCAGTACTTC. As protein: CAISGRDGLYEQYF.

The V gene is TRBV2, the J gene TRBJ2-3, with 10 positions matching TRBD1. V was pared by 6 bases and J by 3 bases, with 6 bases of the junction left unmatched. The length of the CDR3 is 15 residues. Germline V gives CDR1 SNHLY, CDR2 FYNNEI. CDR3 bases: TGTGCCAGCAGGCCGGGACAGGGGATGACAGATACGCAGTATTTT. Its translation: CASRPGQGMTDTQYF.

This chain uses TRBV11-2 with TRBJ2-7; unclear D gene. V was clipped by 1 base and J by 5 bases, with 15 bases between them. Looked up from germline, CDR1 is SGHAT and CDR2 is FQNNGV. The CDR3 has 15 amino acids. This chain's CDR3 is CASSLGQLSFDEQYF. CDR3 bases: TGTGCCAGCAGCTTAGGCCAGTTGAGCTTTGACGAGCAGTACTTC. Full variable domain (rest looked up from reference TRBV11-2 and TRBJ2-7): EAGVAQSPRYKIIEKRQSVAFWCNPISGHATLYWYQQILGQGPKLLIQFQNNGVVDDSQLPKDRFSAERLKGVDSTLKIQPAKLEDSAVYLCASSLGQLSFDEQYFGPGTRLTVT.